The 12 T cell receptor beta chains in this list originate from one sample, sequenced in a study of beta chain features in type 1 diabetes. All of the isolated RNA was reverse transcribed, so expressed TCRB transcripts were sequenced. Profiled with immunoSEQ multiplex PCR; TCRdb holds only in-frame clones, not every one. The table includes under 450,000 clones, 11% to 15% detected once. Sequenced material: naive CD4+ T cells from blood. These TCRs come from a man younger than 40 in good health.

This clone was seen a handful of times. J is TRBJ1-5 and V is TRBV12-5, with D possibly being TRBD1 (5 bases). Germline CDR1 LGHNT, CDR2 FRNRAP. The CDR3 covers 13 residues. V was trimmed by 0 bases and J by 6 bases, leaving 6 bases between them. The CDR3 region has the DNA TGTGCTAGTGGTTTGGTCGGGACTCAGCCCCAGCATTTT. Encoded protein: CASGLVGTQPQHF.

The rearrangement joins TRBV5-1 to TRBJ2-7; 9 bases line up with TRBD1. The length of the CDR3 is 15 residues. V lost 4 bases to trimming and J lost 1 base; unmatched junction nucleotides: 6. Per the germline V gene, CDR1 is SGHRS and CDR2 is YFSETQ. CDR3 bases: TGCGCCAGCAGCCTCGTGGACAGGGGATCCTACGAGCAGTACTTC. It is translated as CASSLVDRGSYEQYF.

This chain links TRBV5-1 with TRBJ1-1, with 9 bases lining up with TRBD1. The V segment lost 0 bases and the J segment 6 bases; nucleotides outside the gene matches: 3. From germline, CDR1 is SGHRS and CDR2 YFSETQ. The CDR3 consists of 14 residues. The CDR3 reads CASSLARTGAEAFF. The DNA of the CDR3 is TGCGCCAGCAGCTTGGCGCGGACAGGGGCTGAAGCTTTCTTT. The full variable domain, rest sourced from reference TRBV5-1 and TRBJ1-1, is KAGVTQTPRYLIKTRGQQVTLSCSPISGHRSVSWYQQTPGQGLQFLFEYFSETQRNKGNFPGRFSGRQFSNSRSEMNVSTLELGDSALYLCASSLARTGAEAFFGQGTRLTVV.

There are a few counts of this clone. The rearrangement joins TRBV11-2 to TRBJ2-7; possibly TRBD2 for D (6 bases). V was shortened by 3 bases and J by 6 bases, with 12 bases between the two germline ends. This CDR3 spans 13 amino acids. Germline assignment: CDR1 SGHAT and CDR2 FQNNGV. The DNA for the CDR3 is TGTGCCAGCAGCTTCCTCCGGGAGAGCGAGCAGTACGTC. It codes for CASSFLRESEQYV.

The V and J genes are TRBV14 and TRBJ1-5, with D possibly being TRBD1 (5 bases). The germline gives CDR1 SGHDN, CDR2 FVKESK. V lost 2 bases and J lost 3, with 8 bases in between. The CDR3 runs 14 residues. The CDR3 loop reads CASSQWGDNQPQHF. The CDR3 DNA is TGTGCCAGCAGCCAATGGGGGGACAATCAGCCCCAGCATTTT.

The genes are TRBV2 and TRBJ2-1, with 9 bases that match TRBD2. The CDR3 spans 15 residues. CDR1 and CDR2 (germline): SNHLY, FYNNEI. J lost 6 bases, V lost 4 bases, and 7 bases had no gene match. CDR3 region: CASSGSGRGSNEQFF. CDR3 nucleotide sequence: TGTGCCAGCAGTGGTAGCGGGAGAGGGTCCAATGAGCAGTTCTTC.

This clone has more than one count but fewer than ten. The chain is built from TRBV7-2 and TRBJ2-5; 7 bases are a match to TRBD1. Unmatched junction bases numbered 9, after V lost 3 bases and J lost 2 bases. From germline, CDR1 is SGHTA and CDR2 FQGNSA. The CDR3 length is 16 residues. This CDR3 reads CASSFLPRDRQETQYF. The CDR3 DNA follows: TGTGCCAGCAGCTTTCTCCCCCGGGACAGACAAGAGACCCAGTACTTC. The complete variable domain, with remaining parts taken from reference TRBV7-2 and TRBJ2-5, reads GAGVSQSPSNKVTEKGKDVELRCDPISGHTALYWYRQSLGQGLEFLIYFQGNSAPDKSGLPSDRFSAERTGGSVSTLTIQRTQQEDSAVYLCASSFLPRDRQETQYFGPGTRLLVL.

This clone has only a few counts. V and J are TRBV7-3 and TRBJ2-1; D is undetermined. Per the germline V gene, CDR1 is SGHTA and CDR2 is FQGTGA. The CDR3 contains 12 residues. With 8 bases removed from V and 5 bases from J, the gap between germline ends came to 10 bases. The CDR3 reads CASSFGDNEQFF. The CDR3 nucleotides are TGTGCCAGCTCATTCGGTGACAATGAGCAGTTCTTC.

This clone was detected a few times. V is TRBV27 and J is TRBJ2-1, with D uncertain. Germline V gene data show CDR1 as MNHEY and CDR2 as SMNVEV (reference sequence). Trimming removed 5 bases at V and 9 bases at J, with 23 bases between. The CDR3 contains 16 residues. The chain's CDR3 is CASSKFVRRSGSEQFF. The CDR3 coding sequence is TGTGCCAGCAGTAAGTTTGTCAGGCGGAGTGGGTCTGAGCAGTTCTTC.

This clone has more than one count but fewer than ten. Relative to the germline gene, one junction end is altered; a read error may explain this. This sequence joins TRBV27 and TRBJ2-1; D is undetermined. This CDR3 has 10 amino acids. Germline CDR1 and CDR2: MNHEY and SMNVEV (reference sequence). DNA for the CDR3: TGTGCCACCAGTTCGGGTGAGCAGTTCTTC. Translated: CATSSGEQFF.

This clone has just a few counts. V gene TRBV2 combines with J gene TRBJ2-7, with a tentative D call TRBD1 (8 bases). The CDR3 contains 14 residues. Germline CDR1 and CDR2: SNHLY and FYNNEI. Trimming shortened V by 10 bases and J by 4 bases, and 20 bases separated the two germline ends. In DNA, the CDR3 is TGTGCCACCAGGACGATACAGGGGGGGTACGAGCAGTACTTC. This encodes CATRTIQGGYEQYF.

This clone occurred a few times. This chain links TRBV7-9 with TRBJ2-7; TRBD1 might be the D (5 bases). There are 13 residues in the CDR3. Germline assignment: CDR1 SEHNR and CDR2 FQNEAQ (reference sequence). The ends were cut back, 5 bases at V and 1 base at J, with 9 bases in the middle. The CDR3 coding sequence is TGTGCCAGCAGCAAAGGGGTGTCCTACGAGCAGTACGTC. Translated: CASSKGVSYEQYV.